This record concerns one T cell receptor (beta chain) sequence. Its antigen is currently unknown. This record comes from a study of blood T cells in healthy people across ages. General study findings and limits: The study found more naive CD4+ cells and higher diversity in long-lived than aged donors.

CDR3 size: 12 residues. The V end lost 1 base, the J end lost 7 bases, and 6 bases lay between the germline ends. Germline V gene lookup returns CDR1 SGHTA and CDR2 FQGNSA. The authors isolated at least 6.5 million PBMCs per sample. Sample-barcoded 5' priming and a J-beta primer mix drove a second PCR of about 6 to 11 cycles. A template-switch adaptor containing 12 random nucleotides labeled each cDNA molecule. TCRdb re-analysed the 5' RACE reads in MiXCR, keeping a single row per CDR3 protein. The profile shows approximately 780,000 distinct CDR3 sequences, around 25% of them singletons. In addition, the sample was reused for a study of T cells of mothers and their children.

The chain links TRBV7-2 to TRBJ2-3; the D is unclear. This clonotype was obtained from a boy younger than 18 in good health. Sequenced sample: blood. CDR3 sequence: CASSLVVHTQYF. The CDR3 nucleotides read TGTGCCAGCAGCTTAGTTGTACATACGCAGTATTTT. Variable domain in full (rest from reference TRBV7-2 and TRBJ2-3): GAGVSQSPSNKVTEKGKDVELRCDPISGHTALYWYRQSLGQGLEFLIYFQGNSAPDKSGLPSDRFSAERTGGSVSTLTIQRTQQEDSAVYLCASSLVVHTQYFGPGTRLTVL.